This is a list of T cell receptor beta chains from one sample in a study of regulatory T cells in long-lasting Graves disease. TCRdb reanalysed the multiplex PCR reads using MiXCR and keeps one entry per CDR3 protein. The table records around 430,000 distinct CDR3 sequences, under 25% of them present only once. The sequencing used peripheral blood mononuclear cells (PBMCs), collected when the disease was refractory, from a patient treated with antithyroid drugs. All receptors come from a female donor with Graves disease. The CDR3 runs from the conserved cysteine through the conserved F or W. The D gene is left open where the match is weak. Size values are once, few and many counts, or a class for expanded clones, and some rows have none.

D gene: .
clone size: many
V gene: TRBV2
CDR3 length: 14
J gene: TRBJ1-1
CDR3 protein: CASSEAADNTEAFF
CDR3 DNA: TGTGCCAGCAGTGAAGCCGCGGACAACACTGAAGCTTTCTTT

D gene: TRBD1
clone size: .
V gene: TRBV27
CDR3 length: 18
J gene: TRBJ1-4
CDR3 protein: CASSLSPDRGRWSEKLFF
CDR3 DNA: TGTGCCAGCAGTTTATCACCCGACAGGGGGCGATGGTCTGAAAAACTGTTTTTT

D gene: TRBD1
clone size: many
V gene: TRBV28
CDR3 length: 15
J gene: TRBJ1-2
CDR3 protein: CASSLTETGEGGYTF
CDR3 DNA: TGTGCCAGCAGCCTAACTGAGACAGGGGAGGGAGGCTACACCTTC

D gene: .
clone size: .
V gene: TRBV2
CDR3 length: 12
J gene: TRBJ2-3
CDR3 protein: CASTPSTDTQYF
CDR3 DNA: TGTGCCAGCACCCCCTCCACAGATACGCAGTATTTT

D gene: .
clone size: few
V gene: TRBV20-1
CDR3 length: 15
J gene: TRBJ2-3
CDR3 protein: CSARGLNLMADTQYF
CDR3 DNA: TGCAGTGCTCGGGGACTCAACCTAATGGCAGATACGCAGTATTTT

D gene: .
clone size: few
V gene: TRBV2
CDR3 length: 12
J gene: TRBJ2-2
CDR3 protein: CASEKTVGELFF
CDR3 DNA: TGTGCCAGTGAGAAGACTGTCGGGGAGCTGTTTTTT

D gene: .
clone size: few
V gene: TRBV7-9
CDR3 length: 11
J gene: TRBJ1-2
CDR3 protein: CASSFSSGYTF
CDR3 DNA: TGTGCCAGCAGCTTTAGTTCGGGCTACACCTTC

D gene: TRBD1
clone size: .
V gene: TRBV19
CDR3 length: 15
J gene: TRBJ1-1
CDR3 protein: CASTVRQGAPTEAFF
CDR3 DNA: TGTGCCAGTACCGTCCGACAGGGGGCGCCGACTGAAGCTTTCTTT

D gene: .
clone size: many
V gene: TRBV12-3/TRBV12-4
CDR3 length: 15
J gene: TRBJ1-1
CDR3 protein: CASSPGGGVRSEAFF
CDR3 DNA: TGTGCCAGCAGCCCCGGAGGGGGGGTAAGGTCTGAAGCTTTCTTT

D gene: .
clone size: .
V gene: TRBV9
CDR3 length: 16
J gene: TRBJ2-5
CDR3 protein: CASSAYSGRSQETQYF
CDR3 DNA: TGTGCCAGCAGCGCTTACTCTGGACGCAGCCAAGAGACCCAGTACTTC

D gene: TRBD1
clone size: .
V gene: TRBV7-2
CDR3 length: 15
J gene: TRBJ2-1
CDR3 protein: CASSSRPGQRNEQFF
CDR3 DNA: TGTGCCAGCAGCTCACGGCCGGGACAGCGCAATGAGCAGTTCTTC

D gene: TRBD2
clone size: .
V gene: TRBV7-2
CDR3 length: 16
J gene: TRBJ2-3
CDR3 protein: CASSLVGTTLRDTQYF
CDR3 DNA: TGTGCCAGCAGCTTAGTCGGGACTACGCTCCGGGATACGCAGTATTTT

D gene: TRBD1
clone size: .
V gene: TRBV19
CDR3 length: 14
J gene: TRBJ1-5
CDR3 protein: CASSGTGGHQPQHF
CDR3 DNA: TGTGCCAGTAGTGGGACAGGGGGCCATCAGCCCCAGCATTTT

D gene: .
clone size: .
V gene: TRBV25-1
CDR3 length: 14
J gene: TRBJ2-5
CDR3 protein: CASSEPTGRETQYF
CDR3 DNA: TGTGCCAGCAGTGAACCGACAGGGAGGGAGACCCAGTACTTC

D gene: .
clone size: .
V gene: TRBV12-5
CDR3 length: 16
J gene: TRBJ1-5
CDR3 protein: CASGFKVGPLNQPQHF
CDR3 DNA: TGTGCTAGTGGTTTCAAAGTCGGCCCTTTGAATCAGCCCCAGCATTTT

D gene: TRBD1
clone size: many
V gene: TRBV12-3/TRBV12-4
CDR3 length: 14
J gene: TRBJ1-5
CDR3 protein: CASSIGRGQQPQHF
CDR3 DNA: TGTGCCAGCAGTATTGGGAGGGGGCAACAGCCCCAGCATTTT

D gene: .
clone size: .
V gene: TRBV20-1
CDR3 length: 12
J gene: TRBJ1-1
CDR3 protein: CSAFQGNTEAFF
CDR3 DNA: TGCAGTGCCTTTCAGGGTAACACTGAAGCTTTCTTT

D gene: .
clone size: many
V gene: TRBV11-2
CDR3 length: 15
J gene: TRBJ2-5
CDR3 protein: CASSSGGQRGETQYF
CDR3 DNA: TGTGCCAGCAGCTCGGGGGGACAGCGGGGCGAGACCCAGTACTTC

D gene: .
clone size: .
V gene: TRBV20-1
CDR3 length: 16
J gene: TRBJ1-2
CDR3 protein: CGARSKETPSNYGYTF
CDR3 DNA: TGCGGTGCTAGATCTAAGGAGACACCATCTAACTATGGCTACACCTTC

D gene: TRBD1
clone size: .
V gene: TRBV5-1
CDR3 length: 14
J gene: TRBJ2-4
CDR3 protein: CASSFGTALNIQYF
CDR3 DNA: TGCGCCAGCAGCTTCGGGACAGCACTAAACATTCAGTACTTC

D gene: TRBD1
clone size: many
V gene: TRBV2
CDR3 length: 13
J gene: TRBJ1-4
CDR3 protein: CASHRGSNEKLFF
CDR3 DNA: TGTGCCAGCCACAGGGGTTCGAATGAAAAACTGTTTTTT

D gene: TRBD1
clone size: few
V gene: TRBV19
CDR3 length: 15
J gene: TRBJ2-7
CDR3 protein: CASSTSRDRVYEQYF
CDR3 DNA: TGTGCCAGTAGTACGTCCCGGGACAGGGTCTACGAGCAGTACTTC

D gene: TRBD1
clone size: few
V gene: TRBV18
CDR3 length: 16
J gene: TRBJ2-7
CDR3 protein: CASSPTLDRVHDEQYF
CDR3 DNA: TGTGCCAGCTCACCGACCCTTGACAGGGTTCACGACGAGCAGTACTTC

D gene: TRBD1
clone size: .
V gene: TRBV14
CDR3 length: 16
J gene: TRBJ1-1
CDR3 protein: CASSQDRDRGNTEAFF
CDR3 DNA: TGTGCCAGCAGCCAAGATCGCGACAGGGGGAACACTGAAGCTTTCTTT

D gene: .
clone size: .
V gene: TRBV5-1
CDR3 length: 17
J gene: TRBJ1-2
CDR3 protein: CASSFDLEGFGNYGYTF
CDR3 DNA: TGCGCCAGCAGCTTCGACCTAGAGGGTTTTGGTAACTATGGCTACACCTTC

D gene: TRBD1
clone size: .
V gene: TRBV14
CDR3 length: 16
J gene: TRBJ1-4
CDR3 protein: CASSPGTGLFNEKLFF
CDR3 DNA: TGTGCCAGCAGCCCCGGGACAGGCCTCTTTAATGAAAAACTGTTTTTT

D gene: .
clone size: .
V gene: TRBV19
CDR3 length: 16
J gene: TRBJ1-5
CDR3 protein: CASSIGGPFAGEPQHF
CDR3 DNA: TGTGCCAGTAGTATAGGGGGGCCTTTCGCAGGGGAGCCCCAGCATTTT

D gene: .
clone size: many
V gene: TRBV10-3
CDR3 length: 13
J gene: TRBJ1-1
CDR3 protein: CATGRGESTEAFF
CDR3 DNA: TGTGCCACTGGGCGAGGCGAGAGCACTGAAGCTTTCTTT

D gene: .
clone size: few
V gene: TRBV25-1
CDR3 length: 11
J gene: TRBJ1-1
CDR3 protein: CASSDALEAFF
CDR3 DNA: TGTGCCAGCAGTGATGCTCTTGAAGCTTTCTTT

D gene: TRBD1
clone size: few
V gene: TRBV6-2/TRBV6-3
CDR3 length: 16
J gene: TRBJ2-1
CDR3 protein: CASSEIMGQGGNEQFF
CDR3 DNA: TGTGCCAGCAGTGAAATCATGGGACAGGGGGGCAATGAGCAGTTCTTC

D gene: .
clone size: .
V gene: TRBV29-1
CDR3 length: 13
J gene: TRBJ1-2
CDR3 protein: CSVVTGSDYGYTF
CDR3 DNA: TGCAGCGTAGTCACAGGGAGCGACTATGGCTACACCTTC

D gene: .
clone size: .
V gene: TRBV9
CDR3 length: 12
J gene: TRBJ1-6
CDR3 protein: CASSARDSPLHF
CDR3 DNA: TGTGCCAGCAGCGCCAGGGATTCACCCCTCCACTTT

D gene: TRBD2
clone size: .
V gene: TRBV10-3
CDR3 length: 14
J gene: TRBJ2-7
CDR3 protein: CAISYSGGDYEQYF
CDR3 DNA: TGTGCCATCAGTTATAGCGGGGGGGACTACGAGCAGTACTTC

D gene: .
clone size: .
V gene: TRBV5-1
CDR3 length: 14
J gene: TRBJ2-7
CDR3 protein: CASRGTPFSYEQYF
CDR3 DNA: TGCGCCAGCAGAGGGACACCATTCTCCTACGAGCAGTACTTC

D gene: TRBD1
clone size: many
V gene: TRBV28
CDR3 length: 16
J gene: TRBJ1-2
CDR3 protein: CASSLRGDRSNYGYTF
CDR3 DNA: TGTGCCAGCAGTTTACGCGGGGACAGGTCTAACTATGGCTACACCTTC

D gene: .
clone size: few
V gene: TRBV7-3
CDR3 length: 13
J gene: TRBJ2-3
CDR3 protein: CASSLIDGDTQYF
CDR3 DNA: TGTGCCAGCAGTTTGATTGATGGAGATACGCAGTATTTT

D gene: TRBD2
clone size: .
V gene: TRBV10-3
CDR3 length: 14
J gene: TRBJ2-3
CDR3 protein: CAISGGGAIDTQYF
CDR3 DNA: TGTGCCATCAGTGGCGGGGGGGCCATAGATACGCAGTATTTT

D gene: .
clone size: .
V gene: TRBV9
CDR3 length: 12
J gene: TRBJ1-3
CDR3 protein: CASSFTGNTIYF
CDR3 DNA: TGTGCCAGCAGCTTTACTGGAAACACCATATATTTT

D gene: .
clone size: few
V gene: TRBV18
CDR3 length: 12
J gene: TRBJ1-1
CDR3 protein: CASSPPAGGAFF
CDR3 DNA: TGTGCCAGCTCACCACCGGCCGGAGGGGCTTTCTTT

D gene: .
clone size: .
V gene: TRBV7-2
CDR3 length: 14
J gene: TRBJ2-1
CDR3 protein: CASSLSTGETEQFF
CDR3 DNA: TGTGCCAGCAGCTTAAGTACGGGGGAGACTGAGCAGTTCTTC

D gene: TRBD1
clone size: many
V gene: TRBV7-8
CDR3 length: 13
J gene: TRBJ2-5
CDR3 protein: CASSLEGAETQYF
CDR3 DNA: TGTGCCAGCAGTTTAGAGGGGGCCGAGACCCAGTACTTC

D gene: .
clone size: once
V gene: TRBV24-1
CDR3 length: 13
J gene: TRBJ2-3
CDR3 protein: CATRGVSTDTQYF
CDR3 DNA: TGTGCCACCAGAGGGGTCAGCACAGATACGCAGTATTTT

D gene: .
clone size: many
V gene: TRBV28
CDR3 length: 15
J gene: TRBJ2-7
CDR3 protein: CASSLGGRQTYEQYF
CDR3 DNA: TGTGCCAGCAGTTTAGGAGGGCGCCAGACCTACGAGCAGTACTTC

D gene: .
clone size: many
V gene: TRBV28
CDR3 length: 13
J gene: TRBJ1-5
CDR3 protein: CATRGQGHQPQHF
CDR3 DNA: TGTGCCACCCGCGGGCAGGGGCATCAGCCCCAGCATTTT

D gene: .
clone size: few
V gene: TRBV20-1
CDR3 length: 14
J gene: TRBJ1-4
CDR3 protein: CSARGFATNEKLFF
CDR3 DNA: TGCAGTGCCAGGGGATTTGCAACTAATGAAAAACTGTTTTTT

D gene: .
clone size: few
V gene: TRBV19
CDR3 length: 14
J gene: TRBJ1-6
CDR3 protein: CASSMPGQDSPLHF
CDR3 DNA: TGTGCCAGTAGTATGCCAGGCCAAGATTCACCCCTCCACTTT

D gene: TRBD2
clone size: many
V gene: TRBV20-1
CDR3 length: 14
J gene: TRBJ2-7
CDR3 protein: CSARDPSGDYEQYF
CDR3 DNA: TGCAGTGCTAGAGATCCTAGCGGGGACTACGAGCAGTACTTC

D gene: .
clone size: .
V gene: TRBV6-1
CDR3 length: 17
J gene: TRBJ2-1
CDR3 protein: CASSTRERPSSYNEQFF
CDR3 DNA: TGTGCCAGCAGTACCCGGGAGCGGCCGAGCTCCTACAATGAGCAGTTCTTC

D gene: TRBD2
clone size: .
V gene: TRBV20-1
CDR3 length: 13
J gene: TRBJ2-7
CDR3 protein: CSAIGLAAYEQYF
CDR3 DNA: TGCAGTGCCATTGGACTAGCGGCTTACGAGCAGTACTTC

D gene: TRBD2
clone size: many
V gene: TRBV2
CDR3 length: 15
J gene: TRBJ2-5
CDR3 protein: CASSGRGASGETQYF
CDR3 DNA: TGTGCCAGCAGCGGGAGGGGGGCCTCTGGTGAGACCCAGTACTTC

D gene: .
clone size: .
V gene: TRBV3-1
CDR3 length: 15
J gene: TRBJ2-7
CDR3 protein: CASSQGIAYLGEQYF
CDR3 DNA: TGTGCCAGCAGCCAAGGAATAGCGTATCTGGGGGAGCAGTACTTC

D gene: .
clone size: many
V gene: TRBV2
CDR3 length: 13
J gene: TRBJ1-5
CDR3 protein: CASRSRVGQPQHF
CDR3 DNA: TGTGCCAGCAGATCCAGGGTTGGTCAGCCCCAGCATTTT

D gene: TRBD2
clone size: few
V gene: TRBV20-1
CDR3 length: 15
J gene: TRBJ2-7
CDR3 protein: CSAARVAGASHEQYF
CDR3 DNA: TGCAGTGCCGCAAGGGTAGCGGGAGCCTCCCACGAGCAGTACTTC